The sequence of this TCR beta chain was determined in a study of T cell changes during pregnancy in multiple sclerosis. The assay was immunoSEQ multiplex PCR, and TCRdb's table has in-frame clones only and misses some. The data hold about 120,000 clones, with approximately 93% observed a single time. V shed 2 bases, J shed 4 bases, and the junction held 8 bases outside the gene matches. The CDR3 consists of 19 residues. Looked up from germline, CDR1 is SGHVS and CDR2 is FQNEAQ. The clonotype originates from a female donor with multiple sclerosis, enrolled in a pregnancy study. The sample consisted of peripheral blood, taken before pregnancy. The J gene is TRBJ2-1, the V gene TRBV7-8, with 16 bases identical to TRBD2. CDR3 nucleotides: TGTGCCAGCAGCTTAAGGGGGACTAGCGGGGGGGCGTTATACAATGAGCAGTTCTTC. Amino acids: CASSLRGTSGGALYNEQFF.